Each of the 10 T cell receptor beta chains below was sequenced from the same sample in a study of PD-1 blockade in classical Hodgkin lymphoma. Measured with immunoSEQ multiplex PCR; TCRdb has only the in-frame clones, and not every one. The sample lists tens of thousands of clones, around 86% occurring once. Every single patient, without exception, relapsed after autologous stem cell transplantation, and brentuximab vedotin exposure varied. The source was peripheral blood mononuclear cells (PBMCs), collected at baseline. Receptors were obtained from a human donor with classical Hodgkin lymphoma.

CDR3 protein: CASSLGGSYEQYF. CDR3 in DNA: TGTGCCAGCAGCCTGGGAGGCTCCTACGAGCAGTACTTC. J is TRBJ2-7 and V is TRBV27; maybe TRBD2 (6 bases). CDR1 and CDR2 (germline): MNHEY, SMNVEV (reference sequence). The V end lost 6 bases, the J end lost 0 bases, and 9 bases lay between the germline ends. The CDR3 runs 13 residues.

This clone was recorded once. CDR3 bases: TGTGCCAGTAGTATGGTTAGCGGGAGTTACGAGCAGTACTTC. Translated, it gives CASSMVSGSYEQYF. J is TRBJ2-7 and V is TRBV19; 9 nucleotides match TRBD2. The CDR3 runs 14 residues. V gave up 3 bases and J gave up 4 bases; unmatched junction bases: 4. Germline lookup yields CDR1 LNHDA and CDR2 SQIVND (reference sequence).

The chain carries TRBV27 and TRBJ2-1; D is possibly TRBD1 (5 bases). Looked up from germline, CDR1 is MNHEY and CDR2 is SMNVEV (reference sequence). The CDR3 length is 16 residues. The V gene lost 5 bases and the J gene lost 7 bases, with 21 bases spanning the gap. CDR3 amino acids: CASSIQGAWKHNEQFF. CDR3 nucleotides: TGTGCCAGCAGTATCCAAGGGGCTTGGAAACATAATGAGCAGTTCTTC.

The CDR3 DNA follows: TGTGCCAGCAAGCGGGATGGCACAGATACGCAGTATTTT. The encoded protein is CASKRDGTDTQYF. This rearrangement joins TRBV5-4 to TRBJ2-3; 7 bases map to TRBD2. The trim removed 6 bases at V and 1 base at J, leaving 2 bases unmatched. The germline V gene encodes CDR1 SGHNT and CDR2 YYREEE (reference sequence). CDR3 size: 13 residues.

V usage is TRBV19 and J usage is TRBJ2-7; tentative D call: TRBD1 (5 bases). Per germline, CDR1 LNHDA and CDR2 SQIVND (reference sequence). The CDR3 is 16 amino acids. Trimming shortened V by 4 bases and J by 0 bases, and 16 bases separated the two germline ends. CDR3 DNA sequence: TGTGCCAGTAGTACCCCAGTATATCAGGGCTCCTACGAGCAGTACTTC. Its protein is CASSTPVYQGSYEQYF.

The CDR3 bases are TGTGCCTGGAGTGCTTCCCAGGTCGCTGAAGCTTTCTTT. Amino acids: CAWSASQVAEAFF. V gene TRBV30 combines with J gene TRBJ1-1; no definite D call. The V and J ends lost 1 base and 6 bases respectively, with 12 bases between them. The CDR3 consists of 13 residues. CDR1 and CDR2 from the germline V gene are GTSNPN and SVGIG (reference sequence).

The chain recombines TRBV9 with TRBJ2-3, with 11 nucleotides matching TRBD2. The CDR3 is made up of 16 amino acids. Germline CDR1 is SGDLS and CDR2 is YYNGEE. Unmatched junction bases numbered 6, after V lost 2 bases and J lost 4 bases. The CDR3 DNA reads TGTGCCAGCAGCGTCATAGGTAGCGGGAGGGCAGATACGCAGTATTTT. Its protein product is CASSVIGSGRADTQYF.

As regards this clone: At one end the junction does not follow the germline gene, possibly because of a read error. The chain combines TRBV27 with TRBJ1-5; D unresolved. CDR3 length equals 15 residues. In germline, CDR1 is MNHEY, CDR2 SMNVEV (reference sequence). Written as DNA, the CDR3 is TGTGCCAGCAGTCTATCCACTCAAGGCAATCAGCCCCAGCATTTT. Its translation: CASSLSTQGNQPQHF.

The chain carries TRBV6-5 and TRBJ2-7, with 8 nucleotides matching TRBD2. Germline V gives CDR1 MNHEY, CDR2 SVGAGI. This CDR3 spans 14 amino acids. J was trimmed by 3 bases and V by 7 bases; bases with no gene match: 8. The CDR3, as DNA: TGTGCCAGCAAGGTGCGGGAGGTGTACTACGAGCAGTACTTC. It encodes CASKVREVYYEQYF.

The CDR3 sequence: CASKGDRGLGEQYF. The CDR3 coding sequence is TGTGCCAGCAAGGGGGACAGGGGACTGGGGGAGCAGTACTTC. The chain couples TRBV2 to TRBJ2-7; 10 bases fit TRBD1. V trimming: 7 bases; J trimming: 7 bases; junction bases outside the gene matches: 10. The CDR3 consists of 14 residues. The germline V gene encodes CDR1 SNHLY and CDR2 FYNNEI.